This TCR beta chain was recorded in a study of shared clonotypes between healthy human individuals. Study information: Donors were a couple of women and a few men aged 18 to 49. Three plates each covered CD4 naive and memory; CD8 naive two, CD8 memory one.

This CDR3 is built from 13 residues. Per the germline V gene, CDR1 is SGHTA and CDR2 is FQGNSA. The ends were cut back, 3 bases at V and 5 bases at J, with 10 bases in the middle. Study-wide results and caveats: Generation probabilities were higher for clonotypes shared across all four sorted-subset donors than for unshared ones. Clonotype sharing among the donors was expected to vary with sequencing depth.

Here immunoSEQ multiplex PCR was the method, and the copy in TCRdb shows in-frame clones only, minus some. The sample contains millions of clones, 95% of which appear only once. Details on this clone: The antigen remains unidentified.

Specimen: naive CD4+ T cells sorted from blood. Regarding subset: CD45RA+ positively selected. The chain combines TRBV7-2 with TRBJ2-5; D is perhaps TRBD1 or TRBD2 (6 bases each). The TCR comes from a man aged 18 to 30 in good health. The CDR3 DNA reads as TGTGCCAGCAGCTTTGGGGGGCCGGAGACCCAGTACTTC. This gives the protein CASSFGGPETQYF.